Below are 28 T cell receptor beta chains sequenced from a single sample in a study of T cell changes during pregnancy in multiple sclerosis. The method was immunoSEQ multiplex PCR; TCRdb's version includes in-frame clones alone and lacks a portion of them. The sample holds approximately 100,000 clones, about 90% seen once. The starting material was peripheral blood, obtained in the second trimester of pregnancy. These receptors all come from a female donor with multiple sclerosis, enrolled in a pregnancy study.

This clone showed up just a few times. The rearrangement joins TRBV2 to TRBJ2-5; 16 positions match TRBD2. V was clipped by 6 bases and J by 5 bases; unmatched bases: 3. The V gene's germline CDR1 is SNHLY and CDR2 FYNNEI. The CDR3 totals 15 residues. CDR3 sequence (DNA): TGTGCCAGCAGGGGACTAGCGGGAGGGAGTGAGACCCAGTACTTC. Translating it yields CASRGLAGGSETQYF.

This clone was observed once. The gene calls are TRBV14 and TRBJ2-7, with TRBD1 matching 8 bases. The CDR3 loop spans 14 amino acids. J gave up 7 bases and V 5 bases, and 10 bases lay outside the gene matches. Germline CDR1 is SGHDN and CDR2 is FVKESK. This CDR3 reads CASSVGQGDWEQYF. The CDR3 nucleotides are TGTGCCAGCAGCGTTGGACAGGGAGACTGGGAGCAGTACTTC.

This chain uses TRBV6-5 with TRBJ1-2, with 11 bases aligning to TRBD1. The CDR3 consists of 14 residues. With V trimmed by 6 bases and J by 8 bases, 8 bases remained unmatched. Germline V gene sequence: CDR1 MNHEY, CDR2 SVGAGI. The CDR3 sequence: CASRPGQGAGGYTF. The CDR3 coding sequence is TGTGCCAGCAGACCTGGACAGGGGGCGGGAGGCTACACCTTC.

The rearrangement links TRBV19 to TRBJ2-5; D gene ambiguous. This CDR3 contains 15 residues. The V end lost 3 bases, the J end lost 2 bases, and 13 bases lay between the germline ends. Looked up from germline, CDR1 is LNHDA and CDR2 is SQIVND (reference sequence). The CDR3 nucleotides are TGTGCCAGTAGTATGCGGCGGAGTCCTCAAGAGACCCAGTACTTC. Its translation is CASSMRRSPQETQYF.

The genes are TRBV5-1 and TRBJ2-3; 7 bases map to TRBD2. J was trimmed by 1 base and V by 3 bases; bases with no gene match: 8. CDR3 length equals 16 residues. Germline CDR1 is SGHRS and CDR2 is YFSETQ. For the CDR3, the DNA is TGCGCCAGCAGCTGGGGCGGGAGCTTCGGCACAGATACGCAGTATTTT. As protein: CASSWGGSFGTDTQYF.

The rearrangement uses TRBV5-1 and TRBJ2-1, with TRBD1 identical over 8 bases. V lost 8 bases to trimming and J lost 6 bases; unmatched junction nucleotides: 10. The CDR3 runs 14 residues. CDR1 and CDR2 from the germline V gene are SGHRS and YFSETQ. The CDR3 sequence: CASQGAYGSNEQFF. CDR3 nucleotides: TGCGCCAGTCAGGGGGCTTACGGTTCCAATGAGCAGTTCTTC.

The chain employs TRBV18 and TRBJ2-3, with 8 nucleotides matching TRBD2. V was pared by 2 bases and J by 4 bases, with 5 bases of the junction left unmatched. CDR1 KGHSH and CDR2 LQKENI come from the germline V gene. CDR3 length: 15 amino acids. This CDR3 is CASSPIKGLADTQYF. The CDR3 DNA reads as TGTGCCAGCTCACCAATCAAGGGACTAGCAGATACGCAGTATTTT.

The genes are TRBV10-3 and TRBJ1-2, with D uncertain. Trimming cost V 2 bases and J 4 bases, with 5 bases left between them. Looked up from germline, CDR1 is ENHRY and CDR2 is SYGVKD. CDR3 length: 12 residues. CDR3 nucleotides: TGTGCCATCAGTGAGGGCCCCTATGGCTACACCTTC. As protein: CAISEGPYGYTF.

V usage is TRBV5-1 and J usage is TRBJ2-5; TRBD2 is a possible D gene (5 bases). This CDR3 has 13 residues. The ends were cut back, 2 bases at V and 5 bases at J, with 10 bases in the middle. CDR1 SGHRS and CDR2 YFSETQ come from the germline V gene. CDR3 coding DNA: TGCGCCAGCAGCTTTTCTAGCACCGAGACCCAGTACTTC. This translates into CASSFSSTETQYF.

J is TRBJ2-5 and V is TRBV19; 12 bases align to TRBD2. The CDR3 runs to 15 residues. The germline CDR1 and CDR2 sequences are LNHDA and SQIVND (reference sequence). With V trimmed by 4 bases and J by 7 bases, 7 bases remained unmatched. CDR3 residues: CASSSLAGGPGTQYF. DNA of the CDR3: TGTGCCAGTAGTAGCCTAGCGGGAGGGCCTGGGACCCAGTACTTC.

J is TRBJ2-3 and V is TRBV28; 8 nucleotides match TRBD1. Per the germline V gene, CDR1 is MDHEN and CDR2 is SYDVKM. V shed 8 bases, J shed 4 bases, and the junction held 11 bases outside the gene matches. This CDR3 contains 15 residues. CDR3 amino acids: CASPPRTGPADTQYF. CDR3 in DNA: TGTGCCAGCCCTCCGAGGACAGGGCCCGCAGATACGCAGTATTTT.

This rearrangement joins TRBV6-1 to TRBJ2-7; weak D call: TRBD2 (6 bases). Germline CDR1 reads MNHNS; CDR2 reads SASEGT. The CDR3 contains 13 residues. Trimming removed 7 bases at V and 0 bases at J, with 10 bases between. CDR3: CASNGGYSYEQYF. CDR3 coding DNA: TGTGCCAGCAACGGGGGTTACTCCTACGAGCAGTACTTC.

The V gene is TRBV5-6, the J gene TRBJ2-7, with 8 bases that match TRBD1. This CDR3 spans 18 amino acids. Germline CDR1 is SGHDT and CDR2 is YYEEEE. V was pared by 1 base and J by 0 bases, with 12 bases of the junction left unmatched. DNA of the CDR3: TGTGCCAGCAGCTTGTGGACAGGGACCTATGGGAGCTCCTACGAGCAGTACTTC. Protein sequence: CASSLWTGTYGSSYEQYF.

This sequence joins TRBV5-5 and TRBJ1-2; unclear D gene. Trimming stripped 2 bases from V and 2 bases from J, with 19 bases between. This CDR3 spans 17 amino acids. CDR1 and CDR2 from the germline V gene are SGHKS and YYEKEE (reference sequence). CDR3 sequence reads: CASSLSPGGRVNYGYTF. The CDR3 nucleotides are TGTGCCAGCAGCTTAAGCCCAGGAGGGCGGGTAAACTATGGCTACACCTTC.

The V call is TRBV7-9, the J call TRBJ2-5; TRBD2 matches at 8 bases. The V gene end was trimmed by 5 bases and the J gene end by 1 base; junction bases not matched to a gene: 6. This CDR3 contains 15 residues. CDR1 and CDR2 (germline): SEHNR, FQNEAQ (reference sequence). The chain's CDR3 is CASSPRSGGQETQYF. CDR3 DNA sequence: TGTGCCAGCAGCCCCCGCAGCGGGGGCCAAGAGACCCAGTACTTC.

The chain is built from TRBV28 and TRBJ1-2; 7 bases are shared with TRBD1. CDR3 length: 14 residues. Germline loops: CDR1 MDHEN, CDR2 SYDVKM. The V segment lost 7 bases and the J segment 6 bases; nucleotides outside the gene matches: 11. CDR3 coding DNA: TGTGCCAGCATTGGGCAGGGGGGTCGTCATGGCTACACCTTC. It specifies CASIGQGGRHGYTF.

The chain combines TRBV29-1 with TRBJ2-7; 10 nucleotides line up with TRBD2. Germline values: CDR1 SQVTM, CDR2 ANQGSEA. The CDR3 length is 15 residues. The ends lost 7 bases at V and 5 bases at J; junction bases unmatched: 14. The CDR3 here is CSATGPLLAGDEQYF. The CDR3 DNA reads TGCAGCGCGACAGGACCTCTGCTAGCGGGAGACGAGCAGTACTTC.

The V gene is TRBV6-1, the J gene TRBJ1-1; 8 positions match TRBD1. The length of the CDR3 is 16 residues. V was clipped by 0 bases and J by 4 bases; unmatched bases: 7. CDR1 MNHNS and CDR2 SASEGT come from the germline V gene. CDR3 DNA sequence: TGTGCCAGCAGTGAAGCGGGACAGGCGTGGGGCACTGAAGCTTTCTTT. It codes for CASSEAGQAWGTEAFF.

The rearrangement uses TRBV14 and TRBJ2-1, with 8 bases aligning to TRBD1. The junction had 6 bases not matched to a gene; V was cut back by 5 bases and J by 6 bases. The V gene's germline CDR1 is SGHDN and CDR2 FVKESK. The CDR3 runs to 14 residues. DNA of the CDR3: TGTGCCAGCAGCTTAGGGACAGGCCGCAATGAGCAGTTCTTC. Translation: CASSLGTGRNEQFF.

The rearrangement joins TRBV27 to TRBJ2-1; 9 nucleotides agree with TRBD2. V dropped 1 base and J dropped 8; count of bases not matched to a gene: 6. Germline values: CDR1 MNHEY, CDR2 SMNVEV (reference sequence). This CDR3 contains 15 residues. The CDR3 DNA reads as TGTGCCAGCAGTTTATGGAGCGGGAGGACCGATGAGCAGTTCTTC. This codes for CASSLWSGRTDEQFF.

A single count supports this clone. V gene TRBV7-2 combines with J gene TRBJ1-1, with D maybe TRBD1 (6 bases). CDR3 size: 14 residues. V was pared by 5 bases and J by 4 bases, with 14 bases between. CDR1 and CDR2 from the germline V gene are SGHTA and FQGNSA. CDR3 in amino acids: CASSDNRVSTEAFF. DNA for the CDR3: TGTGCCAGCAGCGATAACAGGGTTTCCACTGAAGCTTTCTTT.

The rearrangement uses TRBV29-1 and TRBJ2-6; D call uncertain. Germline V gene data show CDR1 as SQVTM and CDR2 as ANQGSEA. The CDR3 spans 12 residues. V dropped 7 bases and J dropped 2 bases, with 6 bases sitting between them. For the CDR3, the DNA is TGCAGCGCTGATACTGGGGCCAACGTCCTGACTTTC. This translates into CSADTGANVLTF. The full variable domain, rest sourced from reference TRBV29-1 and TRBJ2-6, is SAVISQKPSRDICQRGTSLTIQCQVDSQVTMMFWYRQQPGQSLTLIATANQGSEATYESGFVIDKFPISRPNLTFSTLTVSNMSPEDSSIYLCSADTGANVLTFGAGSRLTVL.

V is TRBV7-9 and J is TRBJ2-7, with TRBD1 matching over 8 bases. Germline V gene data show CDR1 as SEHNR and CDR2 as FQNEAQ (reference sequence). V was clipped by 5 bases and J by 3 bases; unmatched bases: 3. The CDR3 is 13 residues long. The CDR3 spells CASSEDRDYEQYF. CDR3 nucleotide sequence: TGTGCCAGCAGCGAGGACAGGGACTACGAGCAGTACTTC.

This chain uses TRBV28 with TRBJ1-4; 7 bases line up with TRBD1. Germline CDR1 and CDR2: MDHEN and SYDVKM. Trimming at V came to 4 bases and at J to 3 bases, leaving 11 bases not matched to a gene. The CDR3 length is 17 residues. The CDR3 spells CASSSDRAIPSNEKLFF. The CDR3 DNA reads as TGTGCCAGCAGTTCTGACAGGGCCATACCCTCTAATGAAAAACTGTTTTTT. Drawing the rest from reference TRBV28 and TRBJ1-4, the complete variable domain is DVKVTQSSRYLVKRTGEKVFLECVQDMDHENMFWYRQDPGLGLRLIYFSYDVKMKEKGDIPEGYSVSREKKERFSLILESASTNQTSMYLCASSSDRAIPSNEKLFFGSGTQLSVL.

The J gene is TRBJ2-1, the V gene TRBV29-1; D is possibly TRBD2 (6 bases). The germline CDR1 and CDR2 sequences are SQVTM and ANQGSEA. The CDR3 sequence is 11 residues long. V lost 6 bases and J lost 9, with 12 bases in between. In DNA, the CDR3 is TGCAGCGTCTTACTAGCTCTTGAGCAGTTCTTC. As protein: CSVLLALEQFF.

This sequence joins TRBV18 and TRBJ2-7, with 8 positions matching TRBD2. This CDR3 spans 12 amino acids. The trim removed 6 bases at V and 6 bases at J, leaving 4 bases unmatched. Germline-derived CDR1 and CDR2 are KGHSH and LQKENI. CDR3 region: CASSLGGVEQYF. The CDR3 nucleotides read TGTGCCAGCTCCCTCGGGGGGGTCGAGCAGTACTTC.

The chain carries TRBV7-9 and TRBJ2-1; 7 nucleotides line up with TRBD2. Germline values: CDR1 SEHNR, CDR2 FQNEAQ (reference sequence). The V gene end was trimmed by 8 bases and the J gene end by 10 bases; junction bases not matched to a gene: 14. The CDR3 is 14 residues long. CDR3 in amino acids: CASQAGAPRVEQFF. The CDR3 DNA is TGTGCCAGCCAGGCGGGAGCCCCCCGTGTGGAGCAGTTCTTC.

The J gene is TRBJ1-5, the V gene TRBV6-1, with TRBD1 as a possible D gene (5 bases). Germline assignment: CDR1 MNHNS and CDR2 SASEGT. Trimming removed 1 base from V and 5 bases from J, with 9 bases in between. The CDR3 is 14 residues long. This chain's CDR3 is CASSEVAGYQPQHF. In nucleotides, the CDR3 is TGTGCCAGCAGTGAAGTGGCAGGGTATCAGCCCCAGCATTTT.